The clone carrying this TCR beta chain was observed a single time. Germline values: CDR1 SNHLY, CDR2 FYNNEI. Trimming took 2 bases from V and 8 from J, leaving 16 bases between them. There are 16 residues in the CDR3. This record belongs to a study of blood T cell repertoires in COVID-19. Assay used: immunoSEQ multiplex PCR; TCRdb lists only in-frame clones, some missing. The sample includes about 370,000 clones, 80% to 90% seen only once; the top ten take about 1%. This clonotype originated in a man aged 18 to 30 who had recovered from COVID-19. Material for sequencing was PBMCs or T cells enriched from blood (not recorded which). V is TRBV2 and J is TRBJ1-6; D is possibly TRBD1 (5 bases). CDR3 amino acids: CASSETLVREDSPLHF. For the CDR3, the DNA is TGTGCCAGCAGTGAAACATTGGTCAGGGAGGATTCACCCCTCCACTTT.